The 12 T cell receptor beta chains in this list originate from one sample, sequenced in a study of Ad26.COV2.S vaccination and SARS-CoV-2 variants. This table comes from immunoSEQ multiplex PCR, and its TCRdb copy is limited to in-frame clones, with some not included. Counted here are around 400,000 clones, around 89% occurring once; the ten biggest clones make up around 1.9%. As to treatment: some 19 received Ad26.COV2.S at low or high dose, single or two shots; roughly five received placebo; per-sample allocation not given. After the first vaccine or placebo injection, samples were drawn on day 63. The starting material was peripheral blood, obtained in a trial of Ad26.COV2.S vaccine versus placebo. These receptors were taken from a person between 18 and 65 years old who received the Ad26.COV2.S COVID-19 vaccine or a placebo.

A single count supports this clone. The V call is TRBV5-1, the J call TRBJ2-1; the match to TRBD2 covers 10 bases. Germline-derived CDR1 and CDR2 are SGHRS and YFSETQ. After removal of 0 bases from V and 5 bases from J, the junction contained 2 bases not matched to a gene. CDR3 length equals 15 residues. The CDR3 DNA reads TGCGCCAGCAGCTTGGTACTAGCGGGGAACAATGAGCAGTTCTTC. Protein: CASSLVLAGNNEQFF.

J is TRBJ2-5 and V is TRBV5-4; 9 nucleotides align to TRBD1. V lost 4 bases, J lost 2 bases, and 9 bases stayed unmatched. In germline, CDR1 is SGHNT, CDR2 YYREEE (reference sequence). This CDR3 is 16 amino acids long. CDR3 region: CASSGRRTGVQETQYF. CDR3 nucleotide sequence: TGTGCCAGCAGCGGACGAAGGACAGGGGTACAAGAGACCCAGTACTTC. Together with reference TRBV5-4 and TRBJ2-5, the CDR3 gives the full variable domain: ETGVTQSPTHLIKTRGQQVTLRCSSQSGHNTVSWYQQALGQGPQFIFQYYREEENGRGNFPPRFSGLQFPNYSSELNVNALELDDSALYLCASSGRRTGVQETQYFGPGTRLLVL.

This clone was detected only once. The gene calls are TRBV2 and TRBJ1-2, with D unclear. The CDR3 runs 11 residues. CDR1 and CDR2 (germline): SNHLY, FYNNEI. V was pared by 9 bases and J by 5 bases, with 10 bases between. The chain's CDR3 is CASTWHYGYTF. CDR3 nucleotides: TGTGCCAGTACTTGGCATTATGGCTACACCTTC.

The chain carries TRBV7-9 and TRBJ1-2; the match to TRBD1 covers 9 bases. CDR3 length equals 15 residues. The V and J ends lost 0 bases and 5 bases, in that order; junction bases with no gene match: 4. CDR1 is SEHNR, CDR2 FQNEAQ, per germline (reference sequence). This chain's CDR3 is CASSLANDRGYGYTF. CDR3 DNA sequence: TGTGCCAGCAGCTTAGCAAACGACAGGGGGTATGGCTACACCTTC.

This chain uses TRBV5-8 with TRBJ2-7, with D perhaps matching TRBD1 (6 bases). The germline V and J ends were trimmed by 3 bases and 0 bases, with 10 bases remaining between them. CDR3 length: 14 amino acids. Germline lookup yields CDR1 SGHTS and CDR2 YDEGEE. CDR3 amino acids: CASSSRTASYEQYF. CDR3 nucleotide sequence: TGTGCCAGCAGCTCAAGGACAGCCTCCTACGAGCAGTACTTC.

The CDR3 nucleotides are TGTGCCAGCAGCTTAGAGTCACAGGGCTACAATGAGCAGTTCTTC. Protein sequence: CASSLESQGYNEQFF. The chain couples TRBV7-2 to TRBJ2-1; tentatively, D is TRBD1 (6 bases). Trimming removed 1 base from V and 3 bases from J, with 10 bases in between. There are 15 residues in the CDR3. The V gene's germline CDR1 is SGHTA and CDR2 FQGNSA.

The chain uses TRBV5-6 and TRBJ2-1, with D hard to call. Deletions cut 0 bases from V and 4 bases from J, with 11 bases between. In germline, CDR1 is SGHDT, CDR2 YYEEEE. This CDR3 comprises 15 residues. The CDR3 protein is CASSLAVLAYNEQFF. The CDR3 DNA sequence: TGTGCCAGCAGCTTGGCCGTATTAGCTTACAATGAGCAGTTCTTC.

The rearrangement uses TRBV6-5 and TRBJ2-1, with TRBD2 matching over 8 bases. This CDR3 comprises 16 residues. Germline CDR1 and CDR2: MNHEY and SVGAGI. V lost 2 bases, J lost 8 bases, and 11 bases stayed unmatched. CDR3 nucleotides: TGTGCCAGCAGTTACGCGGGACTAGACGCAGTTTATGAGCAGTTCTTC. Protein: CASSYAGLDAVYEQFF.

CDR3 amino acids: CASSLALGRPQHF. The CDR3, as DNA: TGCGCCAGCAGCCTAGCCCTTGGAAGGCCCCAGCATTTT. The chain recombines TRBV4-1 with TRBJ1-5; D gene unclear. This CDR3 comprises 13 residues. Per germline, CDR1 MGHRA and CDR2 YSYEKL. V was clipped by 4 bases and J by 9 bases, with 13 bases between them.

As DNA, the CDR3 is TGCGCCAGCAGTGGGACAGGGTCTCATGGCTACACCTTC. Amino acid sequence: CASSGTGSHGYTF. The chain couples TRBV10-1 to TRBJ1-2; TRBD1 aligns across 8 bases. The CDR3 contains 13 residues. Germline CDR1 WNHNN, CDR2 SYGVQD (reference sequence). J gave up 6 bases and V 4 bases, and 4 bases lay outside the gene matches.

Here the CDR3 reads CASSHRDIYGYTF. As DNA, the CDR3 is TGTGCCAGCAGCCACCGGGACATCTATGGCTACACCTTC. The chain joins TRBV6-5 to TRBJ1-2; TRBD1 is a possible D gene (6 bases). Trimming took off 6 bases at V and 4 bases at J, with 12 bases between the two ends. Germline CDR1 is MNHEY and CDR2 is SVGAGI. This CDR3 contains 13 residues.

This clone was detected only a few times. V gene TRBV6-6 combines with J gene TRBJ1-1; D not certain. V was cut by 2 bases and J by 4 bases, with 5 bases left in between. This CDR3 has 12 residues. CDR1 is MNHNY and CDR2 is SVGAGI in the germline V gene (reference sequence). CDR3 in DNA: TGTGCCAGCAGTTACCTGGCCACTGAAGCTTTCTTT. Its translation is CASSYLATEAFF.